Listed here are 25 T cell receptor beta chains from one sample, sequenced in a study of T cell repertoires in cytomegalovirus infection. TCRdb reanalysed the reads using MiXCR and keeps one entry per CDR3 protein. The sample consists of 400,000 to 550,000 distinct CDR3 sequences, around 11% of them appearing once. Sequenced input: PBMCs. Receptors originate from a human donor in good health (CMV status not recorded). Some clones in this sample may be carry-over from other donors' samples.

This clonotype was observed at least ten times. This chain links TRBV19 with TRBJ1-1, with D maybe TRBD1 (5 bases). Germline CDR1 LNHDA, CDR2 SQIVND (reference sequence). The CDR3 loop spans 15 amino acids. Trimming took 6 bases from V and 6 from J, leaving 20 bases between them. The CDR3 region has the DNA TGTGCCAGTAGCCCGTATAGTTCCGACAGAGCTGAAGCTTTCTTT. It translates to CASSPYSSDRAEAFF.

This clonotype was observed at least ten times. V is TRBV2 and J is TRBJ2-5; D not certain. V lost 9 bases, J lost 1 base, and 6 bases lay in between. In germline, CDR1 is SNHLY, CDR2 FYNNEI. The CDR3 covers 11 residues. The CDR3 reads CASTVQETQYF. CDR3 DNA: TGTGCCAGTACAGTCCAAGAGACCCAGTACTTC.

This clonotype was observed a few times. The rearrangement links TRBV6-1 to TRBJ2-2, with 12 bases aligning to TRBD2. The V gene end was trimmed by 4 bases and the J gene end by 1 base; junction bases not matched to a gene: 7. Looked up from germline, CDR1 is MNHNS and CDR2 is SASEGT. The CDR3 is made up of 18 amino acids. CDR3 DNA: TGTGCCAGCAGTGTTCTCACTAGCGGGGGGCGGAACACCGGGGAGCTGTTTTTT. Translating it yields CASSVLTSGGRNTGELFF.

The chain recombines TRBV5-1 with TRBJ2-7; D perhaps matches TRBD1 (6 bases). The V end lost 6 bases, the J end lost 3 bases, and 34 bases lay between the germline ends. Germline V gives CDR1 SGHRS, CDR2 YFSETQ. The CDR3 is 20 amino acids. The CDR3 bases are TGCGCCAGCATCTTACAGGGTTCACTACCGGGGCTAGCAAAGAGCTACGAGCAGTACTTC. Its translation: CASILQGSLPGLAKSYEQYF.

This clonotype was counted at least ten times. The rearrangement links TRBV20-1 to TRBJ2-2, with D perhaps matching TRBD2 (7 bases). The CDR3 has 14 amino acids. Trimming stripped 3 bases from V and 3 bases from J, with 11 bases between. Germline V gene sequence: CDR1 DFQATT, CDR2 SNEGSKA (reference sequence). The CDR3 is CSASAGAHTGELFF. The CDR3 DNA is TGCAGTGCTAGTGCGGGGGCTCACACCGGGGAGCTGTTTTTT.

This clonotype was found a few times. The DNA of the CDR3 is TGTGCCTGGAGTTCAGGTGGCACCGGGGAGCTGTTTTTT. Translated: CAWSSGGTGELFF. The J gene is TRBJ2-2, the V gene TRBV30; D unresolved. There are 13 residues in the CDR3. V lost 2 bases and J lost 4, with 8 bases in between. The germline V gene has CDR1 GTSNPN and CDR2 SVGIG (reference sequence).

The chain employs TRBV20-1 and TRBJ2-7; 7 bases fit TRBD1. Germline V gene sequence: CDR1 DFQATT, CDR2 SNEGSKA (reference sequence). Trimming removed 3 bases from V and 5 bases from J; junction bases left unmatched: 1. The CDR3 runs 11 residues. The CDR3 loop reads CSASTGDEQYF. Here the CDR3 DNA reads TGCAGTGCTAGTACAGGGGACGAGCAGTACTTC.

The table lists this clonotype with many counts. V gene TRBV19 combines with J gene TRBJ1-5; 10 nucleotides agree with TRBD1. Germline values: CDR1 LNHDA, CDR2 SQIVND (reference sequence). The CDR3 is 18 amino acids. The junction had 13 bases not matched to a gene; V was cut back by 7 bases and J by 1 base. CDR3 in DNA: TGTGCCAGTAAAGGTGGACAGGGGGGAATATGGAGCAATCAGCCCCAGCATTTT. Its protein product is CASKGGQGGIWSNQPQHF.

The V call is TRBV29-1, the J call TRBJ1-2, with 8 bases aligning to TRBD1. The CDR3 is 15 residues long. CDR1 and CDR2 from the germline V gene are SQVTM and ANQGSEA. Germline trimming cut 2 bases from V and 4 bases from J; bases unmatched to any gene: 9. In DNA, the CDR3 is TGCAGCGTTGAATTTAACACAGGGGGTGCCTATGGCTACACCTTC. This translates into CSVEFNTGGAYGYTF.

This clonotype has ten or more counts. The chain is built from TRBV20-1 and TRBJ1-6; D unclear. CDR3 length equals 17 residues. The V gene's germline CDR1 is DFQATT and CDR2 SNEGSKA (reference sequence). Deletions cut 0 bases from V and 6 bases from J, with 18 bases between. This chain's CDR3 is CSARDPLRRAVNSPLHF. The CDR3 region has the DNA TGCAGTGCTAGAGATCCCCTGAGGAGGGCGGTTAATTCACCCCTCCACTTT.

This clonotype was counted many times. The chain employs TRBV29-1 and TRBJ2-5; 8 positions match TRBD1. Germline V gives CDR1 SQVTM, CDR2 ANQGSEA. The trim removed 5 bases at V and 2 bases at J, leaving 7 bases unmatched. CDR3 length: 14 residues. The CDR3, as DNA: TGCAGCGTTCTGAGCCAGGGGGCTCAAGAGACCCAGTACTTC. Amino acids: CSVLSQGAQETQYF.

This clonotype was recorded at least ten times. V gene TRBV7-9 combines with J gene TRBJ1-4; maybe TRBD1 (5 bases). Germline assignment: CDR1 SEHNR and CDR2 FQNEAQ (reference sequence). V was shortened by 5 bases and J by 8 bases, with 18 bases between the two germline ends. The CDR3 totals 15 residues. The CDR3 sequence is CASSTAPGRREKLFF. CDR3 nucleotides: TGTGCCAGCAGCACGGCCCCGGGGCGAAGGGAAAAACTGTTTTTT.

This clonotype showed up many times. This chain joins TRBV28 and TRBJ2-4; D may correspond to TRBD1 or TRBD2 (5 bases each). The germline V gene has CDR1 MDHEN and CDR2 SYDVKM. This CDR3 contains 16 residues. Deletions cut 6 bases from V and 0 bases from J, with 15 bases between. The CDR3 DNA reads TGTGCCAGCAGACAGACGGGACCTGTAGCCAAAAACATTCAGTACTTC. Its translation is CASRQTGPVAKNIQYF.

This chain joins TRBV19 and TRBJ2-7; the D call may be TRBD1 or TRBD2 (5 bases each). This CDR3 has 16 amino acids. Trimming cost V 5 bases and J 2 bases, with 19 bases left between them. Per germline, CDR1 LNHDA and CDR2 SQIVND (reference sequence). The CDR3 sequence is CASSAEPGRLAYEQYF. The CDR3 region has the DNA TGTGCCAGTAGTGCCGAGCCGGGACGTTTAGCCTACGAGCAGTACTTC.

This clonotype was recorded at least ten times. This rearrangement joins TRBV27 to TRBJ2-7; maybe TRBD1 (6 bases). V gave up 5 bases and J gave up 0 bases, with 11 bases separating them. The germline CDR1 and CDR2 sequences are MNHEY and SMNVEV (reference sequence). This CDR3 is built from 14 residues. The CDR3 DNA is TGTGCCAGCAGTCCCCCGGGACACTCCTACGAGCAGTACTTC. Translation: CASSPPGHSYEQYF.

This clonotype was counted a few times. As DNA, the CDR3 is TGTGCCAGCAGCCCCTCAGACAGTGGCGAAGCTTTCTTT. This translates into CASSPSDSGEAFF. J is TRBJ1-1 and V is TRBV7-3; D is perhaps TRBD1 (5 bases). The CDR3 has 13 residues. Germline CDR1 and CDR2: SGHTA and FQGTGA. V was pared by 5 bases and J by 8 bases, with 15 bases between.

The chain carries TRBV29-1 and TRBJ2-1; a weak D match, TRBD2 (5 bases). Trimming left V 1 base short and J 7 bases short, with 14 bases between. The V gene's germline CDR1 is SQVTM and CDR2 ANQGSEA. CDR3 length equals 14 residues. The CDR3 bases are TGCAGCGTTGAAGGTGGGAGTGTTGGGAATGAGCAGTTCTTC. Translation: CSVEGGSVGNEQFF.

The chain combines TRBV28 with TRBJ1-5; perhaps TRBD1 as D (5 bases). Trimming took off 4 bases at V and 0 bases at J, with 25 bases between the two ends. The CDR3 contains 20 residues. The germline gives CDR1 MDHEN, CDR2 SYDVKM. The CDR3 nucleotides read TGTGCCAGCAGTTCCTACCCAAGATCGGGGGACGGGAATAGCAATCAGCCCCAGCATTTT. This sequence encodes CASSSYPRSGDGNSNQPQHF.

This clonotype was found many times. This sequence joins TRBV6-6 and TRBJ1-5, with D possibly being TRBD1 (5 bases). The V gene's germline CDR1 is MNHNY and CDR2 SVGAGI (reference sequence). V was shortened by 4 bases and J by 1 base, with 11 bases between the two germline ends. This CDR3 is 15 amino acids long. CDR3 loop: CASSFRDFSNQPQHF. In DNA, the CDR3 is TGTGCCAGCAGTTTCCGGGACTTCAGCAATCAGCCCCAGCATTTT.

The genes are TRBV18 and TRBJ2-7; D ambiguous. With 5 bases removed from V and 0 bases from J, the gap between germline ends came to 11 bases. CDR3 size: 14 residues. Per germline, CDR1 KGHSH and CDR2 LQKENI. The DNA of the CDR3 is TGTGCCAGCTCATCGGACGGAAGCTCCTACGAGCAGTACTTC. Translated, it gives CASSSDGSSYEQYF. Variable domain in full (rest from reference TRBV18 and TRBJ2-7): NAGVMQNPRHLVRRRGQEARLRCSPMKGHSHVYWYRQLPEEGLKFMVYLQKENIIDESGMPKERFSAEFPKEGPSILRIQQVVRGDSAAYFCASSSDGSSYEQYFGPGTRLTVT.

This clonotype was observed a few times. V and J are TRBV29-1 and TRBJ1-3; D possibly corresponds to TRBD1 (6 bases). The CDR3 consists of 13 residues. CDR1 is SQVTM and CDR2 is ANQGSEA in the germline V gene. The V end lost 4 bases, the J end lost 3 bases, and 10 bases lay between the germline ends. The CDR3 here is CSVAGAGGNTIYF. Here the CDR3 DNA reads TGCAGCGTTGCGGGGGCCGGTGGAAACACCATATATTTT. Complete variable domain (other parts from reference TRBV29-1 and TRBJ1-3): SAVISQKPSRDICQRGTSLTIQCQVDSQVTMMFWYRQQPGQSLTLIATANQGSEATYESGFVIDKFPISRPNLTFSTLTVSNMSPEDSSIYLCSVAGAGGNTIYFGEGSWLTVV.

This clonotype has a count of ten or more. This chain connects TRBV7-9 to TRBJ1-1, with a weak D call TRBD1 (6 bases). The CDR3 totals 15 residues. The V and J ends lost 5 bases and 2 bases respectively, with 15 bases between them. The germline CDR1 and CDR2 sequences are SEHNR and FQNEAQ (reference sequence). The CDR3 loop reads CASSPLDRPNTEAFF. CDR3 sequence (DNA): TGTGCCAGCAGCCCCTTGGACAGACCAAACACTGAAGCTTTCTTT.

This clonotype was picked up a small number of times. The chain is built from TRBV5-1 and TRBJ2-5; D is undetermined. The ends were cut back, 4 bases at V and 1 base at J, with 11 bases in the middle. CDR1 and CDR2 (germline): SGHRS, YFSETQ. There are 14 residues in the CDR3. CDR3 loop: CASSGVQVQETQYF. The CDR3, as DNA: TGCGCCAGCAGCGGAGTGCAGGTCCAAGAGACCCAGTACTTC. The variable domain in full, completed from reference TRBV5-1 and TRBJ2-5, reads KAGVTQTPRYLIKTRGQQVTLSCSPISGHRSVSWYQQTPGQGLQFLFEYFSETQRNKGNFPGRFSGRQFSNSRSEMNVSTLELGDSALYLCASSGVQVQETQYFGPGTRLLVL.

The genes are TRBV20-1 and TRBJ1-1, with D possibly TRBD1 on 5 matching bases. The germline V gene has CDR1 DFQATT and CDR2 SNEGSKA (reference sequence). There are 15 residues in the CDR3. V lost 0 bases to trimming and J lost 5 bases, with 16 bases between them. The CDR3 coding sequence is TGCAGTGCTAGAGAGGGGGAAGGCGGGGGGACTGAAGCTTTCTTT. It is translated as CSAREGEGGGTEAFF.

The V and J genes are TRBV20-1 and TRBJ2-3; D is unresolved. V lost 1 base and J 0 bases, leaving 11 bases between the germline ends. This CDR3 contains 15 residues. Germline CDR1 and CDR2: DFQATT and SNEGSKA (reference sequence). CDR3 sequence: CSARVLESSTDTQYF. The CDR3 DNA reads TGCAGTGCTAGAGTTCTGGAGTCGAGCACAGATACGCAGTATTTT.